These 10 T cell receptor beta chains came from one sample sequenced in a study of CXCR3-negative and CXCR3-positive naive CD8 T cells. 5' RACE with UMI labels generated the TRB cDNA libraries. With the 5' RACE reads reprocessed, TCRdb shows one record per CDR3 protein and no DNA. The sample has 84,000 or so distinct CDR3 sequences. Sequences were obtained from naive CXCR3- CD8+ T cells from blood. The subset was: CD45RO-CCR7+CD27+CD95- naive CD8+ T cells lacking CXCR3 (TNR3-). Every receptor here comes from a human donor in good health. Some clones in this sample may be carry-over from other donors' samples.

V is TRBV13 and J is TRBJ2-5; TCRdb's D call, TRBD2, is unchecked because there is no DNA. This CDR3 is 14 amino acids long. The germline CDR1 and CDR2 sequences are PRHDT and FYEKMQ (reference sequence). CDR3 sequence: CASSSPGPQETQYF.

The V and J genes are TRBV28 and TRBJ2-7. This CDR3 region has 13 residues. CDR1 and CDR2 from the germline V gene are MDHEN and SYDVKM. CDR3 amino acids: CASSFGNTYEQYF.

This sequence joins TRBV5-1 and TRBJ2-7; TCRdb picks TRBD1, but there is no DNA to check that call. CDR3 length: 15 amino acids. Germline V lookup: CDR1 SGHRS, CDR2 YFSETQ. CDR3 sequence: CASSWDRDRPYEQYF.

The J gene is TRBJ2-1, the V gene TRBV21-1; with no DNA, the TCRdb D assignment of TRBD1 cannot be verified. TRBV21-1 is a recognized pseudogene. The CDR3 covers 16 residues. This chain's CDR3 is CASSKAKGAPRNEQFF.

The chain joins TRBV28 to TRBJ2-1; no DNA is available, so the TRBD1 call from TCRdb remains unchecked. CDR3 length: 14 residues. CDR1 and CDR2 (germline): MDHEN, SYDVKM. This CDR3 reads CASSTPDDYNEQFF.

This chain uses TRBV12-3 or TRBV12-4 with TRBJ1-1. The CDR3 runs to 14 residues. The CDR3 here is CASSLSGWNTEAFF.

V usage is TRBV7-7 and J usage is TRBJ2-3. CDR3 length: 15 amino acids. Germline CDR1 SSHAT, CDR2 FNYEAQ (reference sequence). The CDR3 loop is CASSLTAASTDTQYF.

V usage is TRBV29-1 and J usage is TRBJ2-7; TCRdb calls TRBD1, which cannot be checked without DNA. There are 15 residues in the CDR3. Per germline, CDR1 SQVTM and CDR2 ANQGSEA. The CDR3: CSVEDPSGTVYEQYF.

The chain has TRBV28 and TRBJ2-5; the D call of TRBD1 rests on TCRdb alone, since no DNA is present to check it. Looked up from germline, CDR1 is MDHEN and CDR2 is SYDVKM. This CDR3 is 16 amino acids long. CDR3 sequence: CASSFLLKGGQETQYF.

The rearrangement uses TRBV6-5 and TRBJ2-2. CDR1 is MNHEY, CDR2 SVGAGI, per germline. The CDR3 spans 14 residues. The CDR3 is CASTHSRATGELFF.